Included here is one TCR beta chain sequence, with context. Its antigen specificity is not known. There are no base qualities to consult, and no much larger clone falls within one base. This record comes from a study of T cell changes during pregnancy in multiple sclerosis (dated by TCRdb to the late 2010s). Notes on the research overall: The study looked at changes in the T cell repertoire across pregnancy in women with multiple sclerosis.

The CDR3 contains 11 residues, cysteine and phenylalanine counted. The kept DNA is CDR3 alone, 33 bases in frame from the first base. In the germline V gene, CDR1 corresponds to MDHEN and CDR2 to SYDVKM. V loses 6 bases of germline sequence and J loses 11 bases, and the interval between the two ends is 13 bases. Receptor libraries were prepared by the immunoSEQ multiplex PCR assay. The table was pulled from immuneACCESS by TCRdb, which kept in-frame rearrangements only. Such tables lose some clones; where checked, under half of the loss comes from unresolved V genes, and the rest has no known cause. The sample has 100,000 or so clones on record, about nine tenths of them singletons. The ten top clones hold about 0.75% of the sample.

The V and J genes are TRBV28 and TRBJ1-1; the D gene identity is not certain. This receptor was taken from a female donor in good health, enrolled as a control in a pregnancy study. The specimen comprised peripheral blood, sampled in the second trimester of pregnancy. The CDR3: CASSVNGEAFF. The DNA is TGTGCCAGCAGCGTTAACGGGGAGGCTTTCTTT. Extended through the reference TRBV28 and TRBJ1-1 proteins, this CDR3 yields the full variable domain: DVKVTQSSRYLVKRTGEKVFLECVQDMDHENMFWYRQDPGLGLRLIYFSYDVKMKEKGDIPEGYSVSREKKERFSLILESASTNQTSMYLCASSVNGEAFFGQGTRLTVV.